Listed below are T cell receptor beta chains from one sample, sequenced in a study of T cell responses to AZD1222 COVID-19 vaccine. Repertoires were generated with immunoSEQ multiplex PCR, while TCRdb's copy carries only in-frame clones and drops some. Of 130,000 to 150,000 clones in the sample, 85% to 90% were seen once. The specimen was peripheral blood, collected 28 days after the second AZD1222 dose. The receptors were gathered from an adult who received the AZD1222 COVID-19 vaccine. CDR3s include the opening cysteine and the closing phenylalanine or tryptophan. Each record gives: V gene, D gene, J gene, clone size, CDR3 DNA, CDR3 protein. The D gene is left open where the match is weak. Part of the rows lack a size; the others show once, few, many or a class for expanded clones.

TRBV30	-	TRBJ1-2	-	TGTGCCTGGAGCGGGGGGCAGTACTATGGCTACACCTTC	CAWSGGQYYGYTF
TRBV6-5	-	TRBJ2-3	-	TGTGCCAGCTCAGCCCAGGGTGATACGCAGTATTTT	CASSAQGDTQYF
TRBV7-8	-	TRBJ1-2	-	TGTGCCAGCAGCTTAGGTGACAGGAGCTATGGCTACACCTTC	CASSLGDRSYGYTF
TRBV5-1	-	TRBJ1-2	once	TGCGCCAGCAGCATCGATCCACCCCGGGGCTACACCTTC	CASSIDPPRGYTF
TRBV7-2	TRBD1	TRBJ1-2	few	TGTGCCAGCAGCTTAGGCGGAGCACAGGGGAGGGGCTATGGCTACACCTTC	CASSLGGAQGRGYGYTF
TRBV4-2	-	TRBJ1-2	-	TGTGCCAGCAGCCAAGTAGGAAGCTATGGCTACACCTTC	CASSQVGSYGYTF
TRBV9	-	TRBJ1-5	-	TGTGCCAGCAGCCCCCAGGGCAATCAGCCCCAGCATTTT	CASSPQGNQPQHF
TRBV28	-	TRBJ1-4	once	TGTGCCAGCAGTTTAAGGAACAGGGTCCCGTTTTTT	CASSLRNRVPFF
TRBV2	-	TRBJ1-1	-	TGTGCCAGCAGTTTACCAGGGGCGCAGAACACTGAAGCTTTCTTT	CASSLPGAQNTEAFF
TRBV18	TRBD2	TRBJ2-5	once	TGTGCCAGCTCACCAAGCGGGGGGGCTCTCCAGTACTTC	CASSPSGGALQYF
TRBV7-9	-	TRBJ1-4	-	TGTGCCAAGCCTTTTCGGAATGAAAAACTGTTTTTT	CAKPFRNEKLFF
TRBV29-1	-	TRBJ1-1	-	TGCAGCGTTGAAGGACAGTGGGAAGCTTTCTTT	CSVEGQWEAFF
TRBV2	TRBD1	TRBJ2-5	-	TGTGCCAGATCCGGGACAGGGGATCCAGAGACCCAGTACTTC	CARSGTGDPETQYF
TRBV7-9	-	TRBJ2-7	-	TGTGCCAGCAGCTTAGAAGCAGACTCCTACGAGCAGTACTTC	CASSLEADSYEQYF
TRBV6-5	-	TRBJ1-1	-	TGTGCCAGCAGTTCCGGAACGCATTACACTGAAGCTTTCTTT	CASSSGTHYTEAFF
TRBV6-6	-	TRBJ1-2	-	TGTGCCAGCAGTCCCAGGGGCAGTGGCTACACCTTC	CASSPRGSGYTF
TRBV5-1	-	TRBJ1-2	-	TGCGCCAGCAGCTTGCAGGGTCGTGGCTACACCTTC	CASSLQGRGYTF
TRBV5-1	-	TRBJ1-6	-	TGCGCCAGCAGCTTATCCGGGACACCTTATAATTCACCCCTCCACTTT	CASSLSGTPYNSPLHF
TRBV6-5	-	TRBJ2-7	-	TGTGCCAGCACTGGATCAAGGGGGAGACCCTACGAGCAGTACTTC	CASTGSRGRPYEQYF
TRBV12-3/TRBV12-4	-	TRBJ2-5	-	TGTGCCAGCAGTTCTCTGGGCCAAGAGACCCAGTACTTC	CASSSLGQETQYF
TRBV18	TRBD2	TRBJ2-7	-	TGTGCCAGCTCACAATCAGCGGGAGGGGCAAGTCGGGAGCAGTACTTC	CASSQSAGGASREQYF
TRBV3-1/TRBV3-2	-	TRBJ2-1	-	TGTGCCCCAGGCAATGAGCAGTTCTTC	CAPGNEQFF
TRBV5-1	-	TRBJ2-2	once	TGCGCCAGCAGCGGGGGAGGGGAGCTGTTTTTT	CASSGGGELFF
TRBV7-9	-	TRBJ1-3	-	TGTGCCAGCAGTTTCAGGGATATCTCTGGAAACACCATATATTTT	CASSFRDISGNTIYF
TRBV2	-	TRBJ2-7	-	TGTGCCAGCAGGCGTGGGACAACCTACGAGCAGTACTTC	CASRRGTTYEQYF
TRBV7-9	-	TRBJ2-5	-	TGTGCCAGCAGCTTAGTGGCAGGGAGAGGAGAGACCCAGTACTTC	CASSLVAGRGETQYF
TRBV27	TRBD1	TRBJ1-2	-	TGTGCCAGCAGTAGGTCCGGGACAGTGGTCTATGGCTACACCTTC	CASSRSGTVVYGYTF
TRBV11-2	-	TRBJ1-1	-	TGTGCCAGCAGCTTAGTGGCGGGGCAGGCTTTCTTT	CASSLVAGQAFF
TRBV19	-	TRBJ2-3	few	TGTGCCAGTAGTATGCCTCGGGGGACAGATACGCAGTATTTT	CASSMPRGTDTQYF
TRBV25-1	-	TRBJ1-3	-	TGTGCCAGCCCCAGGGACTCTGGAAACACCATATATTTT	CASPRDSGNTIYF
TRBV18	-	TRBJ1-3	-	TGTGCCAGCTTCACTTATGGAAACACCATATATTTT	CASFTYGNTIYF